This T cell receptor (beta chain) comes out of a study of blood T cells in healthy people across ages. The authors ran a second PCR of about 7 to 11 cycles using a sample-barcoded 5' primer and a J-beta primer mix. TCRdb itself ran the 5' RACE reads through MiXCR, one entry per CDR3 protein. The table lists about 1,400,000 distinct CDR3 sequences, 42% of them singletons, with around 8% in the top ten. Trimming shortened V by 1 base and J by 9 bases, and 16 bases separated the two germline ends. Germline assignment: CDR1 SGHAT and CDR2 FQNNGV. The CDR3 extends over 15 amino acids. Peripheral blood from each donor was collected in a volume of about 10 milliliters.

The source material was blood. The rearrangement links TRBV11-2 to TRBJ2-1; the D is unclear. The TCR comes from a woman aged 18-29 years in good health. Written as DNA, the CDR3 is TGTGCCAGCAGCTTAGTTCTAGGTAACCGAGTTGAGCAGTTCTTC. Its protein product is CASSLVLGNRVEQFF.